The sequence of this T cell receptor beta chain was determined in a study of cytomegalovirus exposure and HLA in healthy donors. Study-level results: Immune exposure was documented only through CMV serostatus. As was reported, the classifier diagnosed cytomegalovirus status with high specificity and sensitivity. When analyzed later, a missense DCLRE1C variant was found to be linked to TCR beta V- and J-gene trimming. Sequences of the TCR beta chain were said to predict the HLA-A and HLA-B alleles of most subjects accurately.

Researchers ran the PCR with 60 Vbeta and 13 Jbeta primers. Here immunoSEQ multiplex PCR was the method, and the copy in TCRdb shows in-frame clones only, minus some. The sample shows about 82,000 clones, about 68% of them seen only once. This clone was detected a few times. The antigen remains undetermined. The clonotype originates from a man in his forties or fifties in good health and CMV-seropositive. Source material: PBMCs.

The CDR3 is CASSFASGIRATEAFF. For the CDR3, the DNA is TGTGCCAGCAGCTTTGCTTCCGGGATTCGGGCCACTGAAGCTTTCTTT. J is TRBJ1-1 and V is TRBV5-8; D uncertain. Germline V gene data show CDR1 as SGHTS and CDR2 as YDEGEE. The CDR3 contains 16 residues. V was shortened by 2 bases and J by 4 bases, with 18 bases between the two germline ends.